This T cell receptor (beta chain) was profiled in a study of regulatory T cells in long-lasting Graves disease. Overall study findings and caveats: Thyroid tissue went unstudied; only peripheral blood was examined.

This clonotype has ten or more counts. Its antigen is currently unknown. Time point indicated: newly diagnosed GD, antithyroid drugs for less than 3 months. After RNA was extracted from PBMCs, the TCR library was made from it. For TCR beta, libraries came from iRepertoire HTBI primers and Arm-PCR of CDR3 regions. TCRdb ran MiXCR on the multiplex PCR reads and lists one entry per CDR3 protein. The sample includes 350,000 to 400,000 distinct CDR3 sequences, roughly a sixth of them seen just once. Trimming pared 2 bases from V and 5 bases from J, leaving 15 bases between. CDR1 and CDR2 (germline): MNHEY, SVGEGT. The CDR3 is 15 residues long.

The origin of this receptor is a female donor with Graves disease. This sequence joins TRBV6-2 or TRBV6-3 and TRBJ1-1; D is ambiguous. This material consisted of peripheral blood mononuclear cells (PBMCs), taken at new diagnosis, from a patient treated with antithyroid drugs. CDR3 nucleotides: TGTGCCAGCAGTTACCCCAAAAGGTCTAGGACTGAAGCTTTCTTT. Translated, it gives CASSYPKRSRTEAFF.